This TCR beta chain was captured by sequencing in a study of Graves' ophthalmopathy and Graves' hyperthyroidism. This clonotype occurred a few times. This CDR3 comprises 14 residues. Trimming left V 2 bases short and J 5 bases short, with 15 bases between. Germline values: CDR1 DFQATT, CDR2 SNEGSKA (reference sequence). The TCR beta CDR3 regions underwent amplification from RNA transcripts. HTBI primers served in a first-round RT-PCR, which a second-round multiplex PCR followed. MiXCR, applied by TCRdb to the multiplex PCR reads, yields one record per CDR3 protein. The data show just over 600,000 distinct CDR3 sequences, with over 20% seen just once and approximately 7.7% held by the top ten.

Source material: peripheral blood. The receptor's source is a woman under 30 with stable Graves' hyperthyroidism. Some clones in this sample may be carry-over from other donors' samples. This chain connects TRBV20-1 to TRBJ2-5; D is unclear. CDR3 DNA: TGCAGTGCTAGAAATCTAGGTACCTTGGAGACCCAGTACTTC. It translates to CSARNLGTLETQYF.